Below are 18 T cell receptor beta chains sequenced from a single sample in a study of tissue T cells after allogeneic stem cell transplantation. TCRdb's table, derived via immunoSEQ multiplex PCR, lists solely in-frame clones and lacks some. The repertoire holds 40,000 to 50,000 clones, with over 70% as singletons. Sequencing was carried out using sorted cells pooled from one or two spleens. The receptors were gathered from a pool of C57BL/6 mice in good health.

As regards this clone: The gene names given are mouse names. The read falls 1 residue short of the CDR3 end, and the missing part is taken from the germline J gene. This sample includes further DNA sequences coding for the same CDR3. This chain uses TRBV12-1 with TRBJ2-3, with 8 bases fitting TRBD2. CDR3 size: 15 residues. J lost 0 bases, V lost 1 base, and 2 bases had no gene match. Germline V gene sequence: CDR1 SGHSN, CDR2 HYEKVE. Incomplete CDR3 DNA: TGTGCCAGCTCTCTGCTGGGGGGTAGTGCAGAAACGCTGTAT. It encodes CASSLLGGSAETLY. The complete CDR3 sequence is CASSLLGGSAETLYF.

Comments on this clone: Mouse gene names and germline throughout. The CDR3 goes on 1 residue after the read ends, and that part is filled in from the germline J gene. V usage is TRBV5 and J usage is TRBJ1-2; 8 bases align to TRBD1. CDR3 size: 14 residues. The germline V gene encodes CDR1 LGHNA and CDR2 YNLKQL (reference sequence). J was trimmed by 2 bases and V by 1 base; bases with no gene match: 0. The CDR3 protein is CASSQGTGNSDYTF. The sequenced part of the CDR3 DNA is TGTGCCAGCAGCCAAGGGACAGGGAACTCCGACTACACC.

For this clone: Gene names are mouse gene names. The sequenced part of the CDR3 DNA is TGTGCCAGCGGTGAGAAGTATGCTGAGCAGTTC. Amino acids: CASGEKYAEQF. The CDR3 in its entirety is CASGEKYAEQFF. This sequence joins TRBV13-2 and TRBJ2-1; D unresolved. The DNA ends 1 residue before the CDR3 does, and the rest of the CDR3 is filled in from the germline J gene. Trimming pared 2 bases from V and 4 bases from J, leaving 4 bases between. The CDR3 spans 12 residues. Germline-derived CDR1 and CDR2 are NNHNN and SYGAGS (reference sequence).

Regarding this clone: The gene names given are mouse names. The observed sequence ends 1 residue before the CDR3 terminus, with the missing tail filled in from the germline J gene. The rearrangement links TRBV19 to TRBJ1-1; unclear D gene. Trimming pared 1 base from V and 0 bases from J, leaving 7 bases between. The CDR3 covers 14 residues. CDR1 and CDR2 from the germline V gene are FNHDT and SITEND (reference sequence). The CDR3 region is CASSIRGANTEVFF. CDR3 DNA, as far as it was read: TGTGCCAGCAGTATACGGGGTGCAAACACAGAAGTCTTC.

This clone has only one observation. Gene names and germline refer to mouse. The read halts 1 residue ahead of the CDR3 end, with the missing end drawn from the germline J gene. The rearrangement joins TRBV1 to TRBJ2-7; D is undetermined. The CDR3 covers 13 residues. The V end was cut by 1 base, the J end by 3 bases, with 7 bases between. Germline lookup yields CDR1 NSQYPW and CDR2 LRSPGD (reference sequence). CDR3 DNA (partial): TGCACCTGCAGTGCAGGACAATTCTATGAACAGTAC. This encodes CTCSAGQFYEQY. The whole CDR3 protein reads CTCSAGQFYEQYF.

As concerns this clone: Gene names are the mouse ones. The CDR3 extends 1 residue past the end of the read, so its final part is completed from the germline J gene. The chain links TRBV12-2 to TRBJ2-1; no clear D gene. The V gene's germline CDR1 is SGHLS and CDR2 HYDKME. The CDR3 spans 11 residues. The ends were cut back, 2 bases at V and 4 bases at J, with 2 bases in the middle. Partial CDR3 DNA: TGTGCCAGCTCTCGGTATGCTGAGCAGTTC. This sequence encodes CASSRYAEQF. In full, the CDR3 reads CASSRYAEQFF.

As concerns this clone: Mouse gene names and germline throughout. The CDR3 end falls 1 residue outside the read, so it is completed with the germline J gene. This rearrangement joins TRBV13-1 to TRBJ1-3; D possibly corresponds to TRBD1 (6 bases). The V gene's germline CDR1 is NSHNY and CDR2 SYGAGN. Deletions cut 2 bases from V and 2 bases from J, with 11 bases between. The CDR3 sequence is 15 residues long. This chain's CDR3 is CASSERGLTGNTLYF. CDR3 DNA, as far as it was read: TGTGCCAGCAGTGAGCGGGGGCTAACTGGAAATACGCTCTAT.

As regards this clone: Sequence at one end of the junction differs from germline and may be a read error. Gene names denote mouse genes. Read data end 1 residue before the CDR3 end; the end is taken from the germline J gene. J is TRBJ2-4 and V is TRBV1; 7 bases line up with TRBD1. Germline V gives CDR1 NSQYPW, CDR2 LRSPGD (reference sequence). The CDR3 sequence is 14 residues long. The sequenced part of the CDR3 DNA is TGCACCTACAGTGCGGGAACAGGGGTGGGCACCTTGTAC. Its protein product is CTYSAGTGVGTLY. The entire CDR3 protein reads CTYSAGTGVGTLYF.

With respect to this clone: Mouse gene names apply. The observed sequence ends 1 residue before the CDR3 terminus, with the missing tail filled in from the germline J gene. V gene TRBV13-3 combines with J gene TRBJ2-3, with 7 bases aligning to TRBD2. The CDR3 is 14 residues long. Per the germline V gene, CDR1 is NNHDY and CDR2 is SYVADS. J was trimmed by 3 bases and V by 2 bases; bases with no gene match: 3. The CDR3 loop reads CASSDWGKAETLYF. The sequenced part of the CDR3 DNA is TGTGCCAGCAGTGACTGGGGGAAGGCAGAAACGCTGTAT.

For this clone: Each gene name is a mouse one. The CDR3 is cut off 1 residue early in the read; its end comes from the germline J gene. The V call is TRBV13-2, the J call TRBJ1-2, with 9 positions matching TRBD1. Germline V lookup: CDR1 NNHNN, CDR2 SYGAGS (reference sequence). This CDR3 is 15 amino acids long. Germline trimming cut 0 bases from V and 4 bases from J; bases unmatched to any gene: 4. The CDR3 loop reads CASGDDRGRLSDYTF. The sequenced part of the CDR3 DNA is TGTGCCAGCGGTGATGACAGGGGGCGCCTCTCCGACTACACC.

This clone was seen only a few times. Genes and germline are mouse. CDR3 DNA, as far as it was read: TGCTCCAGCAGTCAAAGGGACTGGGGGGACTATGAACAGTAC. This codes for CSSSQRDWGDYEQY. The entire CDR3 protein reads CSSSQRDWGDYEQYF. The gene calls are TRBV23 and TRBJ2-7; the listed D gene, TRBD2, was not tested against the DNA. Read sequence stops 1 residue before the CDR3 end, and the germline J gene provides the missing end. CDR3 size: 15 residues. The germline V gene has CDR1 KGHTA and CDR2 FQNQQP.

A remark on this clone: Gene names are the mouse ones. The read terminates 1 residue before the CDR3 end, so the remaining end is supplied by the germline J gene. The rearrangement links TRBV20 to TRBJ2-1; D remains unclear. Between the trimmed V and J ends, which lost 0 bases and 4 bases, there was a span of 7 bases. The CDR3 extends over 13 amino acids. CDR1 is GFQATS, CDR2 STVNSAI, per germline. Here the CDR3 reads CGARDNGYAEQFF. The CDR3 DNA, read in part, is TGTGGTGCTAGGGACAACGGTTATGCTGAGCAGTTC.

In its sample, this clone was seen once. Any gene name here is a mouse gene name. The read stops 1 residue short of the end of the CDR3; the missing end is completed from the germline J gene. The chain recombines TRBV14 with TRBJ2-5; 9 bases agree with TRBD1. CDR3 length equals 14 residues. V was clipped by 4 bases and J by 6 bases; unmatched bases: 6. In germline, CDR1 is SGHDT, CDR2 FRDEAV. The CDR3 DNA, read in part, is TGTGCCAGCAGTCCGGGACAGGGACGGGACACCCAGTAC. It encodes CASSPGQGRDTQY. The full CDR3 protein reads CASSPGQGRDTQYF.

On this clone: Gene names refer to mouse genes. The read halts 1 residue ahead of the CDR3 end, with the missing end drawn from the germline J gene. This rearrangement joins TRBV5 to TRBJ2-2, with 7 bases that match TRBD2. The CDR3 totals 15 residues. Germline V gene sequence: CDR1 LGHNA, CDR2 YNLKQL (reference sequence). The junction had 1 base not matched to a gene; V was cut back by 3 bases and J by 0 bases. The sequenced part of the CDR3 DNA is TGTGCCAGCAGCCACTGGGGGTCAAACACCGGGCAGCTCTAC. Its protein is CASSHWGSNTGQLY. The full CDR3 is CASSHWGSNTGQLYF.

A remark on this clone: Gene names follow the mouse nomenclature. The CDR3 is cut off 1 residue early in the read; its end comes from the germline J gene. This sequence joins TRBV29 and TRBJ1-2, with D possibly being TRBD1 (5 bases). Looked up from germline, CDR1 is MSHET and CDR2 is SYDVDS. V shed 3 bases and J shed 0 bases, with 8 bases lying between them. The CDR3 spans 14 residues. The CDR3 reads CASSFQGPNSDYTF. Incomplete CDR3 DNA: TGTGCTAGCAGTTTCCAGGGACCAAACTCCGACTACACC.

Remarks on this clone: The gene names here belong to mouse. The CDR3 sequence: CTCSAQGGTGQLYF. Partial CDR3 DNA: TGCACCTGCAGTGCACAGGGTGGCACCGGGCAGCTCTAC. The chain carries TRBV1 and TRBJ2-2, with D perhaps matching TRBD1 (5 bases). The CDR3 end is not reached by the read, which stops 1 residue before it; the germline J gene fills it in. The CDR3 runs to 14 residues. V lost 2 bases and J 4 bases, leaving 8 bases between the germline ends. Germline-derived CDR1 and CDR2 are NSQYPW and LRSPGD (reference sequence). Full variable domain (rest looked up from reference TRBV1 and TRBJ2-2): VTLLEQNPRWRLVPRGQAVNLRCILKNSQYPWMSWYQQDLQKQLQWLFTLRSPGDKEVKSLPGADYLATRVTDTELRLQVANMSQGRTLYCTCSAQGGTGQLYFGEGSKLTVL.

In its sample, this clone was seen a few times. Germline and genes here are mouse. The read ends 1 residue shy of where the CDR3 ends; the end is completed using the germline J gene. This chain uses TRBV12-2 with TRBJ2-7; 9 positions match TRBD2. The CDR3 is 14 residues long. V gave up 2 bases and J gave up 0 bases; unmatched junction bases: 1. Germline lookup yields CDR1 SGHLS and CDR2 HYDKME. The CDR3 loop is CASSHWGASYEQYF. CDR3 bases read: TGTGCCAGCTCTCACTGGGGGGCCTCCTATGAACAGTAC.

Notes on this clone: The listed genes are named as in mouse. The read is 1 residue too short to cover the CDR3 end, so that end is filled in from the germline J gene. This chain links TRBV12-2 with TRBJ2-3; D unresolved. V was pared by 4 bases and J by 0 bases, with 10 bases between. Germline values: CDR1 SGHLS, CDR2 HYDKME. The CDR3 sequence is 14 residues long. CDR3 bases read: TGTGCCAGCTCGGCGGGTTCTAGTGCAGAAACGCTGTAT. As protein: CASSAGSSAETLY. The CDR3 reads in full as CASSAGSSAETLYF.